The source of this T cell receptor (beta chain) is a study of shared clonotypes between healthy human individuals. Background on the study: Each donor's CD4 naive and CD4 memory cells filled three plates apiece, CD8 naive two, and CD8 memory one. Whole-study results and caveats: Around 5.3% of naive CD4 clonotypes were shared across a few donors.

Clones were read by immunoSEQ multiplex PCR, and TCRdb kept only the in-frame ones, dropping some. Found here are some 790,000 clones, 55% to 80% of them singletons; the top ten hold 1.8%. Donors comprised healthy HIV-negative adults lacking recent acute infections or vaccinations. A note on this clone: Its antigen is currently unknown.

CDR1 is SEHNR and CDR2 is FQNEAQ in the germline V gene (reference sequence). The CDR3 spans 15 residues. V shed 1 base and J 4 bases; nucleotides not matched to a gene: 5. Source material: memory CD4+ T cells sorted from blood. Subset indicated: CD45RA-negative fraction. This sequence originates from a woman in her 30s in good health. This chain uses TRBV7-9 with TRBJ1-2, with 8 bases matching TRBD1. The CDR3 reads CASSLGAGTGYGYTF. The CDR3 DNA sequence: TGTGCCAGCAGCTTAGGCGCCGGGACAGGCTATGGCTACACCTTC.